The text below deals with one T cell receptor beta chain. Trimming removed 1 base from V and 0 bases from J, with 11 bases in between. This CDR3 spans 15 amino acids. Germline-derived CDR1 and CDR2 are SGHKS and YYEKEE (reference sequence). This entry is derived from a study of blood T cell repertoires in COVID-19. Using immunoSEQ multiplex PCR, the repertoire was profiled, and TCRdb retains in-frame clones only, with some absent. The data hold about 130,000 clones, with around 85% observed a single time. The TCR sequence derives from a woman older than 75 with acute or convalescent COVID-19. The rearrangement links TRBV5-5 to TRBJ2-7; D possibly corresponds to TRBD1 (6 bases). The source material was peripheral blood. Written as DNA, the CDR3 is TGTGCCAGCAGCTTGCTACCGGACAGCTCCTACGAGCAGTACTTC. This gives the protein CASSLLPDSSYEQYF. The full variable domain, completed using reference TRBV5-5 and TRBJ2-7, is DAGVTQSPTHLIKTRGQQVTLRCSPISGHKSVSWYQQVLGQGPQFIFQYYEKEERGRGNFPDRFSARQFPNYSSELNVNALLLGDSALYLCASSLLPDSSYEQYFGPGTRLTVT.